Presented here are 5 T cell receptor beta chains from one specimen sequenced in a study of blood T cell repertoires in COVID-19. Measured with immunoSEQ multiplex PCR; TCRdb has only the in-frame clones, and not every one. The sample contains roughly 30,000 clones, around 90% of which appear only once. Material: peripheral blood. All receptors derive from a human donor in a cohort sampled during active COVID-19.

The J gene is TRBJ2-5, the V gene TRBV4-3, with TRBD1 matching over 7 bases. This CDR3 has 17 amino acids. J lost 4 bases, V lost 1 base, and 12 bases had no gene match. The germline gives CDR1 LGHNA, CDR2 YSLEER. The CDR3 bases are TGCGCCAGCAGCCAAGGATCCGCAGGGGGAGTAGTAGAGACCCAGTACTTC. Its protein is CASSQGSAGGVVETQYF.

The rearrangement uses TRBV5-4 and TRBJ2-2, with 14 bases fitting TRBD2. The germline V gene has CDR1 SGHNT and CDR2 YYREEE (reference sequence). CDR3 length equals 17 residues. Unmatched junction bases numbered 7, after V lost 4 bases and J lost 5 bases. The CDR3 reads CASSRTSGGPGTGELFF. CDR3 nucleotide sequence: TGTGCCAGCAGCCGGACTAGCGGGGGGCCCGGAACCGGGGAGCTGTTTTTT.

This clone was detected once. The rearrangement links TRBV13 to TRBJ1-3, with 7 bases that match TRBD1. The CDR3 length is 16 residues. V trimming: 4 bases; J trimming: 0 bases; junction bases outside the gene matches: 6. Germline V gene lookup returns CDR1 PRHDT and CDR2 FYEKMQ (reference sequence). The CDR3 loop reads CASSSLQGYSGNTIYF. In DNA form, the CDR3 reads TGTGCCAGCAGCTCGTTACAGGGGTACTCTGGAAACACCATATATTTT.

The rearrangement links TRBV7-9 to TRBJ1-6, with 7 bases that match TRBD1. The J segment lost 9 bases and the V segment lost 6 bases, leaving 11 bases of the junction unmatched. The germline V gene has CDR1 SEHNR and CDR2 FQNEAQ (reference sequence). The CDR3 contains 15 residues. CDR3 loop: CASRDGGTVSSPLHF. In DNA form, the CDR3 reads TGTGCCAGCAGGGATGGCGGGACAGTGAGTTCACCCCTCCACTTT.

The chain combines TRBV6-5 with TRBJ2-7, with 10 bases aligning to TRBD2. This CDR3 is 16 amino acids long. CDR1 is MNHEY and CDR2 is SVGAGI in the germline V gene. V dropped 2 bases and J dropped 7; count of bases not matched to a gene: 11. CDR3 DNA: TGTGCCAGCAGTTACAGGGTAGCGGGGGGACCGGGGGAGCAGTACTTC. Translated, it gives CASSYRVAGGPGEQYF.